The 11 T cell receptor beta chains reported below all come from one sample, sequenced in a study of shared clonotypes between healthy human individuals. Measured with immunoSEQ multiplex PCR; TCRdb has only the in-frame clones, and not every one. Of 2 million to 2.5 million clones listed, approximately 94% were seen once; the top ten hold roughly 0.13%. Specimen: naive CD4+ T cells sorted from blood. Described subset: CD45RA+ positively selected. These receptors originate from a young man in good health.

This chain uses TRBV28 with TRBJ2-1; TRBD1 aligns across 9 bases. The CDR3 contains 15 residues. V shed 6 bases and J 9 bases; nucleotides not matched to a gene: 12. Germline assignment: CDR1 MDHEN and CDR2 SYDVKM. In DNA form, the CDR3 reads TGTGCCAGCAGCCTGGGACAGGGCTTCGGGAGTGAGCAGTTCTTC. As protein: CASSLGQGFGSEQFF. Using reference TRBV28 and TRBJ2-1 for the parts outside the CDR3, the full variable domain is DVKVTQSSRYLVKRTGEKVFLECVQDMDHENMFWYRQDPGLGLRLIYFSYDVKMKEKGDIPEGYSVSREKKERFSLILESASTNQTSMYLCASSLGQGFGSEQFFGPGTRLTVL.

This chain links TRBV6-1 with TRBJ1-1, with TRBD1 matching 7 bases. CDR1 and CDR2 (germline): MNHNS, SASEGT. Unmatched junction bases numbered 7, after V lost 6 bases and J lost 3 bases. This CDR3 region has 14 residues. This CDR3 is CASRKDRAYTEAFF. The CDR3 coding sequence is TGTGCCAGCAGAAAAGACAGGGCGTACACTGAAGCTTTCTTT.

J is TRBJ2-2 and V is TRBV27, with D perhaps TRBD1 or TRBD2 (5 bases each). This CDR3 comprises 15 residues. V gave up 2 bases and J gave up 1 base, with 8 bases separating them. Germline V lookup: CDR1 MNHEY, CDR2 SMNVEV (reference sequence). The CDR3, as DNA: TGTGCCAGCAGTTTAGGGACCAAGAACACCGGGGAGCTGTTTTTT. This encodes CASSLGTKNTGELFF.

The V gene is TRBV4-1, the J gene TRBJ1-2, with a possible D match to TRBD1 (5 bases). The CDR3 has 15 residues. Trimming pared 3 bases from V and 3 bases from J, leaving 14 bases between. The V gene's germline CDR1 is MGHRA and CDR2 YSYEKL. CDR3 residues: CASSHERKGDYGYTF. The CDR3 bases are TGCGCCAGCAGCCACGAAAGGAAAGGGGACTATGGCTACACCTTC.

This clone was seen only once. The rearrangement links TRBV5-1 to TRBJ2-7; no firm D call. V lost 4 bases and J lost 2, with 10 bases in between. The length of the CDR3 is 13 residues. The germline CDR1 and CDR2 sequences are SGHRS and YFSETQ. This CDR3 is CASSTGRPYEQYF. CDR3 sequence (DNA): TGCGCCAGCAGCACTGGACGGCCCTACGAGCAGTACTTC.

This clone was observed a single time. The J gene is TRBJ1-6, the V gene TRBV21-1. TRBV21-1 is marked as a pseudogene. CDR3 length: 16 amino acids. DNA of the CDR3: TGTGCCAGCAGCAAAGGGGGACGCCAGCCAAATTCACCCCTCCACTTT. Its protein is CASSKGGRQPNSPLHF.

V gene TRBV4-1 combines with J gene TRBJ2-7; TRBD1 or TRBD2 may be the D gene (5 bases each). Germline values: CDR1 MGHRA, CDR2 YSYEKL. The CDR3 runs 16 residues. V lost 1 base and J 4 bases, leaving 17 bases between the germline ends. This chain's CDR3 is CASSQGHGGGSYEQYF. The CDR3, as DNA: TGCGCCAGCAGCCAAGGACATGGGGGTGGGTCGTACGAGCAGTACTTC.

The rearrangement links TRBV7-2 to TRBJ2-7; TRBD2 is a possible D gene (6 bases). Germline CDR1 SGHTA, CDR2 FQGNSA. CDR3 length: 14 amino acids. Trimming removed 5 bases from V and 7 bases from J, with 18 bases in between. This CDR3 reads CASSLEGGLTEQYF. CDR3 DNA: TGTGCCAGCAGCCTAGAGGGCGGACTAACTGAGCAGTACTTC.

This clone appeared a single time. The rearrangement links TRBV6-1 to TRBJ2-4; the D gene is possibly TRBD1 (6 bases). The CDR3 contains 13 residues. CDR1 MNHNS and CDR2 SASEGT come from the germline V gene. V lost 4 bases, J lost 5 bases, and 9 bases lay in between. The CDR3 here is CASSVSGENIQYF. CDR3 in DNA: TGTGCCAGCAGTGTGTCAGGGGAAAACATTCAGTACTTC.

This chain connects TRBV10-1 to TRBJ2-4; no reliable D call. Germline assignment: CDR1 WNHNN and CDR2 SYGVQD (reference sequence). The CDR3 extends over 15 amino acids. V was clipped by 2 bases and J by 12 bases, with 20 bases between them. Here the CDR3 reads CASSEHDPTAAGQYF. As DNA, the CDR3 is TGCGCCAGCAGTGAGCATGACCCGACGGCGGCCGGTCAGTACTTC.

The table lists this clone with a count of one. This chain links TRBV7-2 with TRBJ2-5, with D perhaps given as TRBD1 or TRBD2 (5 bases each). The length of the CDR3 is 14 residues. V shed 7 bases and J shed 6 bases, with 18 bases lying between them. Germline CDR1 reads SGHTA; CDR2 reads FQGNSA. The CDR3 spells CASTRMGETKTQYF. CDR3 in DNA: TGTGCCAGCACCCGAATGGGGGAAACTAAGACCCAGTACTTC.